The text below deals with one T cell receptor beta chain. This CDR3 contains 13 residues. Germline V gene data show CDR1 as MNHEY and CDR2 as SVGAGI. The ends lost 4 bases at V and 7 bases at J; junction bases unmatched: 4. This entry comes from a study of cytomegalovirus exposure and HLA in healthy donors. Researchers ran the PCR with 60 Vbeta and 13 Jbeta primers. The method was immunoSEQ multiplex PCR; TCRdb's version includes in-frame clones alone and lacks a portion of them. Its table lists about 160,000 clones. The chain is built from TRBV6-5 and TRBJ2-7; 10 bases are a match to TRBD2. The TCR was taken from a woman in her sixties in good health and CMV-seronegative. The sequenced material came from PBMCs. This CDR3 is CASSSGLAWEQYF. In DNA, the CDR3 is TGTGCCAGCAGTTCGGGACTAGCGTGGGAGCAGTACTTC.